Below are 16 T cell receptor beta chains sequenced from a single sample in a study of cytotoxic CD8 clonotypes in ibrutinib-treated CLL. This table comes from immunoSEQ multiplex PCR, and its TCRdb copy is limited to in-frame clones, with some not included. The sample yields 50,000 to 70,000 clones, roughly 54% seen once. This material consisted of PBMCs, taken at disease progression, from a patient treated with ibrutinib. These receptors were obtained from a human donor with chronic lymphocytic leukemia.

This clone was counted between two and nine times. This chain uses TRBV7-9 with TRBJ2-7; the match to TRBD1 covers 8 bases. The V and J ends lost 5 bases and 2 bases, in that order; junction bases with no gene match: 2. This CDR3 region has 13 residues. The germline gives CDR1 SEHNR, CDR2 FQNEAQ (reference sequence). In DNA, the CDR3 is TGTGCCAGCAGCGGACAGGGTACCTACGAGCAGTACTTC. Protein: CASSGQGTYEQYF.

The chain recombines TRBV5-4 with TRBJ2-1; 12 bases are a match to TRBD1. This CDR3 spans 17 amino acids. V lost 4 bases and J lost 8; bases outside the gene matches: 13. The germline CDR1 and CDR2 sequences are SGHNT and YYREEE (reference sequence). The CDR3 spells CASSVKTGTGGLDEQFF. The CDR3 DNA sequence: TGTGCCAGCAGCGTGAAGACCGGGACAGGGGGCTTAGATGAGCAGTTCTTC.

The chain links TRBV28 to TRBJ1-2; 11 bases fit TRBD1. This CDR3 spans 13 amino acids. The germline gives CDR1 MDHEN, CDR2 SYDVKM. The V gene end was trimmed by 6 bases and the J gene end by 7 bases; junction bases not matched to a gene: 4. CDR3 coding DNA: TGTGCCAGCAGGGGACAGGGGGGGTTTGGCTACACCTTC. Translating gives CASRGQGGFGYTF.

This clone has more than one count but fewer than ten. CDR3 residues: CASSTGQTGSYEQYF. The DNA for the CDR3 is TGTGCCAGCAGCACCGGACAGACCGGCTCCTACGAGCAGTACTTC. This rearrangement joins TRBV28 to TRBJ2-7; D possibly corresponds to TRBD1 (6 bases). This CDR3 has 15 residues. Germline V gene sequence: CDR1 MDHEN, CDR2 SYDVKM. Trimming left V 6 bases short and J 0 bases short, with 15 bases between.

This chain joins TRBV9 and TRBJ2-3; 10 bases map to TRBD1. CDR1 and CDR2 (germline): SGDLS, YYNGEE. There are 16 residues in the CDR3. After removal of 3 bases from V and 4 bases from J, the junction contained 8 bases not matched to a gene. The CDR3 spells CASSDWDRGSPDTQYF. The CDR3 DNA follows: TGTGCCAGCAGCGACTGGGACAGGGGTTCCCCAGATACGCAGTATTTT. Complete variable domain (other parts from reference TRBV9 and TRBJ2-3): DSGVTQTPKHLITATGQRVTLRCSPRSGDLSVYWYQQSLDQGLQFLIQYYNGEERAKGNILERFSAQQFPDLHSELNLSSLELGDSALYFCASSDWDRGSPDTQYFGPGTRLTVL.

This clone occurred a few times. V usage is TRBV19 and J usage is TRBJ2-7; D is unclear. Trimming shortened V by 3 bases and J by 2 bases, and 14 bases separated the two germline ends. CDR1 LNHDA and CDR2 SQIVND come from the germline V gene (reference sequence). This CDR3 has 15 residues. This CDR3 is CASSMYPIGAYEQYF. The CDR3 DNA follows: TGTGCCAGTAGTATGTACCCCATTGGGGCCTACGAGCAGTACTTC.

This clone was counted only a few times. The rearrangement links TRBV5-4 to TRBJ2-2; D is perhaps TRBD2 (5 bases). This CDR3 has 15 amino acids. The germline V gene has CDR1 SGHNT and CDR2 YYREEE (reference sequence). V was trimmed by 0 bases and J by 0 bases, leaving 6 bases between them. The CDR3 loop reads CASSLAGTNTGELFF. The CDR3 DNA follows: TGTGCCAGCAGCTTGGCCGGGACGAACACCGGGGAGCTGTTTTTT.

This clone is classed as medium-sized (0.01 to 0.1%). The chain carries TRBV28 and TRBJ2-7; D gene ambiguous. This CDR3 spans 11 amino acids. Per the germline V gene, CDR1 is MDHEN and CDR2 is SYDVKM. The V gene lost 5 bases and the J gene lost 6 bases, with 8 bases spanning the gap. The CDR3 protein is CASSLRFEQYF. CDR3 coding DNA: TGTGCCAGCAGTCTACGGTTCGAGCAGTACTTC.

This clone was detected once. The chain uses TRBV5-1 and TRBJ1-1; tentative D call: TRBD1 (6 bases). The V end was cut by 8 bases, the J end by 1 base, with 12 bases between. CDR1 and CDR2 (germline): SGHRS, YFSETQ. The CDR3 length is 13 residues. The CDR3 region is CASSGQPNTEAFF. Here the CDR3 DNA reads TGCGCCAGTAGTGGACAGCCGAACACTGAAGCTTTCTTT.

As to this clone: The DNA is left out, because the CDR3 cannot be placed on it with certainty; the CDR3 is given as TCRdb lists it. V usage is TRBV4-1 and J usage is TRBJ2-7; TRBD1, the table's D call, was not compared with the DNA. Germline CDR1 and CDR2: MGHRA and YSYEKL. The CDR3 is 13 residues long, ends included. The CDR3 is CASTSGQGGEQYF.

This chain links TRBV18 with TRBJ1-5; 10 nucleotides agree with TRBD1. CDR3 size: 14 residues. Per the germline V gene, CDR1 is KGHSH and CDR2 is LQKENI. J was trimmed by 4 bases and V by 5 bases; bases with no gene match: 2. The CDR3 nucleotides read TGTGCCAGCTCAGGGGGACAGGGGAATCAGCCCCAGCATTTT. Translation gives CASSGGQGNQPQHF.

This clone was picked up a small number of times. This chain uses TRBV5-1 with TRBJ2-7; possible D gene TRBD1, 5 bases. V shed 4 bases and J shed 4 bases, with 21 bases lying between them. The CDR3 loop spans 16 amino acids. The germline gives CDR1 SGHRS, CDR2 YFSETQ. The CDR3 region is CASSPFVAGKDYEQYF. The DNA of the CDR3 is TGCGCCAGCAGCCCGTTTGTCGCAGGGAAGGATTACGAGCAGTACTTC.

The chain employs TRBV4-3 and TRBJ2-6, with 9 bases identical to TRBD2. V shed 0 bases and J 0 bases; nucleotides not matched to a gene: 6. The CDR3 is made up of 19 amino acids. Germline V lookup: CDR1 LGHNA, CDR2 YSLEER. CDR3 residues: CASSQESSGRYSGANVLTF. Here the CDR3 DNA reads TGCGCCAGCAGCCAAGAAAGTAGCGGGAGATACTCTGGGGCCAACGTCCTGACTTTC.

CDR3 loop: CASSPGRGSGANVLTF. CDR3 nucleotides: TGTGCCAGCAGCCCTGGGCGGGGCTCTGGGGCCAACGTCCTGACTTTC. The rearrangement links TRBV11-2 to TRBJ2-6, with D tentatively TRBD2 (6 bases). CDR3 length equals 16 residues. The germline V and J ends were trimmed by 5 bases and 0 bases, with 11 bases remaining between them. Germline CDR1 reads SGHAT; CDR2 reads FQNNGV.

The rearrangement uses TRBV7-9 and TRBJ1-5; TRBD1 matches at 7 bases. V shed 4 bases and J 3 bases; nucleotides not matched to a gene: 6. There are 15 residues in the CDR3. Per germline, CDR1 SEHNR and CDR2 FQNEAQ (reference sequence). CDR3: CASSSRTGLNQPQHF. In DNA form, the CDR3 reads TGTGCCAGCAGCTCCCGGACAGGACTCAATCAGCCCCAGCATTTT.

This chain connects TRBV18 to TRBJ1-4; unclear D gene. The V gene lost 2 bases and the J gene lost 0 bases, with 4 bases spanning the gap. Germline values: CDR1 KGHSH, CDR2 LQKENI. The length of the CDR3 is 14 residues. The chain's CDR3 is CASSPSATNEKLFF. CDR3 DNA: TGTGCCAGCTCACCATCAGCAACTAATGAAAAACTGTTTTTT.